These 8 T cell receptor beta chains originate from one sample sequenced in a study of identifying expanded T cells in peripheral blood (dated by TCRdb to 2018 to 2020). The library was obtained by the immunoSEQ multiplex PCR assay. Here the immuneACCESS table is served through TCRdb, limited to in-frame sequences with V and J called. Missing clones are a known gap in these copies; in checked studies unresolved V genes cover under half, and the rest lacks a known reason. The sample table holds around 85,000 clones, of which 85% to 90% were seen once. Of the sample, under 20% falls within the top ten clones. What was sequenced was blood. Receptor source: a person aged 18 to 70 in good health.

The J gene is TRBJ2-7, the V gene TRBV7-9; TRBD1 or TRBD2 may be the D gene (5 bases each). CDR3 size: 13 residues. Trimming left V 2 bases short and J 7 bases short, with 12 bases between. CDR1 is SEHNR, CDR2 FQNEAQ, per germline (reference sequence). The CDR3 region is CASSLTSGREQYF. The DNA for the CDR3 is TGTGCCAGCAGCTTAACCTCGGGGCGGGAGCAGTACTTC.

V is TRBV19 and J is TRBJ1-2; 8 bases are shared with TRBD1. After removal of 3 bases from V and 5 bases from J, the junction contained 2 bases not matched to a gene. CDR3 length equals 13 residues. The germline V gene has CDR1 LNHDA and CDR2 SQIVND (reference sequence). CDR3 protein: CASSIDRGYGYTF. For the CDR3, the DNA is TGTGCCAGTAGTATCGACAGGGGATATGGCTACACCTTC.

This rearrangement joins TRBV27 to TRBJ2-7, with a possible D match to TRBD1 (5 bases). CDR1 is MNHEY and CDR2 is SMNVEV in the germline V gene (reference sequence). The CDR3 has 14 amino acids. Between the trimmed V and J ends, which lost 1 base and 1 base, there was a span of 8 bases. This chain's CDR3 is CASSLWSGSYEQYF. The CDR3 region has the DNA TGTGCCAGCAGTTTATGGTCAGGGTCCTACGAGCAGTACTTC.

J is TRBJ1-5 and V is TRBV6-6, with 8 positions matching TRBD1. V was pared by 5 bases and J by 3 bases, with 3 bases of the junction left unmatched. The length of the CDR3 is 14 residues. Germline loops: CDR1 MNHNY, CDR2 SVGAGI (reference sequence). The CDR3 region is CASSRQGNNQPQHF. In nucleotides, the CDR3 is TGTGCCAGCAGTCGACAGGGGAACAATCAGCCCCAGCATTTT.

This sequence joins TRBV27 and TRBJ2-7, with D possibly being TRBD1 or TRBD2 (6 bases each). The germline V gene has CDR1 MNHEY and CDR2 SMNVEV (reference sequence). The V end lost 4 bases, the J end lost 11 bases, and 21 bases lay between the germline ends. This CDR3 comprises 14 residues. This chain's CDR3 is CASSSAPPGGGEYF. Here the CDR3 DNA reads TGTGCCAGCAGTTCTGCACCGCCCGGGGGCGGTGAGTACTTC.

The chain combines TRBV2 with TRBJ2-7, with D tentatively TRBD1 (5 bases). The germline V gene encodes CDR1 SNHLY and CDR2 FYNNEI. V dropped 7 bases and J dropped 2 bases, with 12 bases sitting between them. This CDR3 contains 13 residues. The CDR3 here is CASMTDKAYEQYF. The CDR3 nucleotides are TGTGCCAGCATGACAGATAAAGCCTACGAGCAGTACTTC.

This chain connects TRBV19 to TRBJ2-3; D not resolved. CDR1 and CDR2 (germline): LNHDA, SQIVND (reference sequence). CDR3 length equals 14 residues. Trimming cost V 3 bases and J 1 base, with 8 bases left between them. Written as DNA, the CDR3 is TGTGCCAGTAGTATTTGGCCCCGCACAGATACGCAGTATTTT. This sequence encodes CASSIWPRTDTQYF.

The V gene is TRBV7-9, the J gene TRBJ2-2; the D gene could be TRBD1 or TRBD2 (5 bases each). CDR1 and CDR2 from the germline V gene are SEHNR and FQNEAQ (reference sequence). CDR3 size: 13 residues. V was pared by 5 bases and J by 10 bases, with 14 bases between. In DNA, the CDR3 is TGTGCCAGCAGCCCCCCCGGGGCGGAGGAGCTGTTTTTT. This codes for CASSPPGAEELFF.